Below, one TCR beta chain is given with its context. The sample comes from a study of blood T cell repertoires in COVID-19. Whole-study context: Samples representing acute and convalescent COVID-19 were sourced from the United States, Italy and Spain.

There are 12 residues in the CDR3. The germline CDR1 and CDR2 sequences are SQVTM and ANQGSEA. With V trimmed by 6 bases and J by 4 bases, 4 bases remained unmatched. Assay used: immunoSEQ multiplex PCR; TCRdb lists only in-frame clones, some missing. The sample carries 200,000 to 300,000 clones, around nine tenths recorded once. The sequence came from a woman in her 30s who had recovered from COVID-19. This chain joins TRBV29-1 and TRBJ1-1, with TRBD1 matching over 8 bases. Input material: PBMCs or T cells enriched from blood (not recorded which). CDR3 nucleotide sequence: TGCAGCGTCGGACAGGGACTCACTGAAGCTTTCTTT. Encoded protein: CSVGQGLTEAFF.